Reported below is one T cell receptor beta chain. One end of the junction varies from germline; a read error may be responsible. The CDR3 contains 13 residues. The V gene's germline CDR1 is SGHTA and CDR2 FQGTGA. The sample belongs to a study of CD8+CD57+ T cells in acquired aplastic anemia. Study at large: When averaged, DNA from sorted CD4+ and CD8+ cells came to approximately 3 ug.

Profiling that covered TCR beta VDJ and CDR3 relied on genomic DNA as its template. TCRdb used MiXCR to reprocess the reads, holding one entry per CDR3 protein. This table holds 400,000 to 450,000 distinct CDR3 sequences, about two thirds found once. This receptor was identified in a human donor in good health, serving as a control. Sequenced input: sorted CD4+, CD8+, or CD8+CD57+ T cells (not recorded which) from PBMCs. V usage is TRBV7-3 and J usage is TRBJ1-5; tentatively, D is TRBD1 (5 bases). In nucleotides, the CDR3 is TGTGCCAGCAGCCACGGGGCTGGTCAGCACCAGCAGTTT. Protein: CASSHGAGQHQQF.